This passage covers 19 T cell receptor beta chains from one sample sequenced in a study of T cell responses to AZD1222 COVID-19 vaccine. Measured with immunoSEQ multiplex PCR; TCRdb has only the in-frame clones, and not every one. Of around 71,000 clones listed, 75% to 85% were seen once; the top ten hold 11% to 15%. The sequenced sample was peripheral blood, obtained 28 days after the second AZD1222 dose. The source of these receptors is an adult who received the AZD1222 COVID-19 vaccine.

V and J are TRBV5-8 and TRBJ1-1; D gene unclear. Germline V gene lookup returns CDR1 SGHTS and CDR2 YDEGEE. The CDR3 sequence is 13 residues long. V lost 1 base and J lost 4, with 8 bases in between. CDR3 region: CASSLYSATEAFF. The CDR3 bases are TGTGCCAGCAGCTTGTATAGTGCCACTGAAGCTTTCTTT.

CDR3 DNA: TGTGCCTGTCCCCTTGGGGGATCTGGCACTGAAGCTTTCTTT. As protein: CACPLGGSGTEAFF. V usage is TRBV7-9 and J usage is TRBJ1-1; possible D gene TRBD1, 5 bases. Per germline, CDR1 SEHNR and CDR2 FQNEAQ (reference sequence). This CDR3 is built from 14 residues. V lost 11 bases, J lost 4 bases, and 20 bases lay in between. Together with reference TRBV7-9 and TRBJ1-1, the CDR3 gives the full variable domain: DTGVSQNPRHKITKRGQNVTFRCDPISEHNRLYWYRQTLGQGPEFLTYFQNEAQLEKSRLLSDRFSAERPKGSFSTLEIQRTEQGDSAMYLCACPLGGSGTEAFFGQGTRLTVV.

The chain links TRBV28 to TRBJ2-7; tentatively, D is TRBD1 (6 bases). CDR3 length: 14 amino acids. Germline CDR1 is MDHEN and CDR2 is SYDVKM. Trimming shortened V by 4 bases and J by 1 base, and 11 bases separated the two germline ends. CDR3 DNA sequence: TGTGCCAGCAGTTCGGGACAACTATCCTACGAGCAGTACTTC. This encodes CASSSGQLSYEQYF.

The chain recombines TRBV2 with TRBJ1-1; D possibly corresponds to TRBD1 (5 bases). This CDR3 has 12 residues. Germline-derived CDR1 and CDR2 are SNHLY and FYNNEI. The V end was cut by 11 bases, the J end by 6 bases, with 16 bases between. CDR3: CAGQGQGPEAFF. The DNA of the CDR3 is TGTGCCGGCCAAGGGCAGGGCCCTGAAGCTTTCTTT.

The chain has TRBV5-5 and TRBJ1-4, with D perhaps matching TRBD1 (6 bases). V dropped 3 bases and J dropped 3 bases, with 9 bases sitting between them. The V gene's germline CDR1 is SGHKS and CDR2 YYEKEE (reference sequence). The CDR3 spans 14 residues. CDR3 protein: CASSWGQANEKLFF. The CDR3 DNA reads TGTGCCAGCAGCTGGGGACAAGCTAATGAAAAACTGTTTTTT.

The chain couples TRBV5-4 to TRBJ1-4; D remains unclear. The CDR3 spans 15 residues. Per germline, CDR1 SGHNT and CDR2 YYREEE (reference sequence). Trimming stripped 0 bases from V and 2 bases from J, with 8 bases between. Here the CDR3 DNA reads TGTGCCAGCAGCTTGGATGGATTCACTAATGAAAAACTGTTTTTT. It codes for CASSLDGFTNEKLFF.

This clone was found once. This chain joins TRBV28 and TRBJ2-5, with D possibly TRBD2 on 6 matching bases. In germline, CDR1 is MDHEN, CDR2 SYDVKM. Trimming removed 8 bases from V and 4 bases from J, with 14 bases in between. The CDR3 is 13 amino acids. The CDR3 nucleotides read TGTGCCAGCGGCACACGGAGGGTAGAGACCCAGTACTTC. Translated: CASGTRRVETQYF.

The rearrangement joins TRBV30 to TRBJ1-2; D is ambiguous. Germline CDR1 GTSNPN, CDR2 SVGIG (reference sequence). V was shortened by 0 bases and J by 5 bases, with 7 bases between the two germline ends. The CDR3 runs 12 residues. CDR3 residues: CAWSVGFYGYTF. CDR3 bases: TGTGCCTGGAGTGTAGGGTTTTATGGCTACACCTTC.

The rearrangement links TRBV13 to TRBJ1-1, with no clear D. Germline CDR1 reads PRHDT; CDR2 reads FYEKMQ (reference sequence). The CDR3 length is 14 residues. V dropped 3 bases and J dropped 1 base, with 9 bases sitting between them. The CDR3 loop is CASSFRGGNTEAFF. The DNA for the CDR3 is TGTGCCAGCAGCTTCAGAGGTGGGAACACTGAAGCTTTCTTT.

This clone came up once. This chain links TRBV19 with TRBJ1-5; D not resolved. Between the trimmed V and J ends, which lost 4 bases and 3 bases, there was a span of 10 bases. The CDR3 has 14 amino acids. Per the germline V gene, CDR1 is LNHDA and CDR2 is SQIVND (reference sequence). The CDR3 loop reads CASSREFLNQPQHF. CDR3 DNA sequence: TGTGCCAGTAGTAGGGAGTTCCTCAATCAGCCCCAGCATTTT.

This clone was picked up one time. The gene calls are TRBV19 and TRBJ1-1; D is possibly TRBD1 (5 bases). Germline lookup yields CDR1 LNHDA and CDR2 SQIVND (reference sequence). Trimming pared 9 bases from V and 1 base from J, leaving 18 bases between. The CDR3 sequence is 15 residues long. CDR3 nucleotide sequence: TGTGCCAGACAAGGCAAAAAGCAGGGGAACACTGAAGCTTTCTTT. Residues: CARQGKKQGNTEAFF.

This chain uses TRBV19 with TRBJ2-7; the D is unclear. Trimming removed 7 bases at V and 2 bases at J, with 24 bases between. The CDR3 is made up of 17 amino acids. Germline-derived CDR1 and CDR2 are LNHDA and SQIVND (reference sequence). In nucleotides, the CDR3 is TGTGCCAGTATTTTTCTTTTTGCTCAGCCGCTCCCCTACGAGCAGTACTTC. This encodes CASIFLFAQPLPYEQYF.

V and J are TRBV7-9 and TRBJ2-2; TRBD1 matches at 9 bases. The germline CDR1 and CDR2 sequences are SEHNR and FQNEAQ (reference sequence). The CDR3 is 17 residues long. V was pared by 2 bases and J by 10 bases, with 14 bases of the junction left unmatched. CDR3 sequence reads: CASSLFPKIQGAEELFF. The CDR3 region has the DNA TGTGCCAGCAGCTTATTTCCTAAGATACAGGGGGCCGAGGAGCTGTTTTTT. Together with reference TRBV7-9 and TRBJ2-2, the CDR3 gives the full variable domain: DTGVSQNPRHKITKRGQNVTFRCDPISEHNRLYWYRQTLGQGPEFLTYFQNEAQLEKSRLLSDRFSAERPKGSFSTLEIQRTEQGDSAMYLCASSLFPKIQGAEELFFGEGSRLTVL.

This chain joins TRBV3-1 (or the pseudogene TRBV3-2) and TRBJ1-1, with a possible D match to TRBD1 (6 bases). This CDR3 is 14 amino acids long. CDR1 is LGHDT, CDR2 YNNKEL, per germline (reference sequence). Trimming pared 0 bases from V and 3 bases from J, leaving 8 bases between. DNA for the CDR3: TGTGCCAGCAGCCAAGAAGGGGGGCACACTGAAGCTTTCTTT. Encoded protein: CASSQEGGHTEAFF.

The genes are TRBV6-5 and TRBJ2-1, with D maybe TRBD2 (6 bases). Germline V gives CDR1 MNHEY, CDR2 SVGAGI. This CDR3 contains 15 residues. The V and J ends lost 0 bases and 9 bases respectively, with 15 bases between them. In nucleotides, the CDR3 is TGTGCCAGCAGTTACTCGAACCTAGCGAAGGGTGAGCAGTTCTTC. It specifies CASSYSNLAKGEQFF.

This chain uses TRBV7-8 with TRBJ2-2; the D is unclear. Trimming pared 7 bases from V and 4 bases from J, leaving 10 bases between. This CDR3 is built from 13 residues. The germline gives CDR1 SGHVS, CDR2 FQNEAQ. The CDR3 reads CASTLSITGELFF. CDR3 sequence (DNA): TGTGCCAGCACCCTAAGTATCACCGGGGAGCTGTTTTTT.

The chain couples TRBV7-9 to TRBJ2-1; the D gene is possibly TRBD2 (5 bases). The CDR3 runs to 12 residues. Deletions cut 5 bases from V and 7 bases from J, with 9 bases between. Germline CDR1 SEHNR, CDR2 FQNEAQ (reference sequence). The CDR3 DNA reads TGTGCCAGCAGCCCGGACTCTAATGAGCAGTTCTTC. Translated, it gives CASSPDSNEQFF.

This clone appeared a few times. The gene calls are TRBV15 and TRBJ2-5, with D unclear. There are 15 residues in the CDR3. Trimming cost V 8 bases and J 0 bases, with 16 bases left between them. Per germline, CDR1 LNHNV and CDR2 YYDKDF (reference sequence). The CDR3 reads CATSATPGYQETQYF. The CDR3, as DNA: TGTGCCACCTCAGCGACCCCAGGATACCAAGAGACCCAGTACTTC.

This chain connects TRBV2 to TRBJ2-3; 7 bases align to TRBD2. Germline V gives CDR1 SNHLY, CDR2 FYNNEI. The CDR3 is made up of 13 amino acids. J lost 6 bases, V lost 6 bases, and 6 bases had no gene match. CDR3 region: CASSSGRGDTQYF. The CDR3 bases are TGTGCCAGCAGCTCGGGGCGGGGGGATACGCAGTATTTT.